Shown below are 13 T cell receptor beta chains from a single sample sequenced in a study of shared clonotypes between healthy human individuals (dated by TCRdb to the early 2020s). Libraries were made using the immunoSEQ multiplex PCR assay. TCRdb carries this immuneACCESS record with in-frame sequences only. Its versions omit some clonotypes, under half of them owing to an unresolved V gene in the studies checked, with the rest unexplained. The sample table holds some 1,100,000 clones, of which around 78% were seen once. The ten most abundant clones make up 0.5% to 0.6% of the sample. The sequenced sample was memory CD4+ T cells from PBMCs. The sample's cell subset or site label, in plain terms: CD45RA-negative fraction. The source is a man aged 18 to 29 in good health. Some clones in this sample may be carry-over from other donors' samples.

This clone has only a few counts. The chain is built from TRBV5-6 and TRBJ1-2; D is unresolved. The V end lost 1 base, the J end lost 3 bases, and 10 bases lay between the germline ends. The CDR3 length is 14 residues. Germline V gives CDR1 SGHDT, CDR2 YYEEEE. The DNA of the CDR3 is TGTGCCAGCAGCTTGAAGGAGAGGGACTATGGCTACACCTTC. Its translation: CASSLKERDYGYTF.

The chain is built from TRBV4-2 and TRBJ2-7; D might be TRBD2 (5 bases). Germline loops: CDR1 LGHNA, CDR2 YNFKEQ. The V and J ends lost 1 base and 4 bases respectively, with 5 bases between them. This CDR3 has 12 amino acids. The CDR3 is CASSQAGYEQYF. CDR3 DNA: TGTGCCAGCAGCCAAGCGGGGTACGAGCAGTACTTC.

This chain connects TRBV7-9 to TRBJ1-1, with D unclear. The CDR3 totals 11 residues. The V end lost 3 bases, the J end lost 8 bases, and 7 bases lay between the germline ends. The germline V gene has CDR1 SEHNR and CDR2 FQNEAQ (reference sequence). The CDR3 sequence is CASSFIAEAFF. The CDR3 DNA reads as TGTGCCAGCAGCTTCATAGCCGAAGCTTTCTTT. Together with reference TRBV7-9 and TRBJ1-1, the CDR3 gives the full variable domain: DTGVSQNPRHKITKRGQNVTFRCDPISEHNRLYWYRQTLGQGPEFLTYFQNEAQLEKSRLLSDRFSAERPKGSFSTLEIQRTEQGDSAMYLCASSFIAEAFFGQGTRLTVV.

At least ten counts were recorded for this clone. CDR3 bases: TGCGCCAGCAGCTCAGGACAGGGGACCCACAATGAGCAGTTCTTC. It specifies CASSSGQGTHNEQFF. The rearrangement uses TRBV5-1 and TRBJ2-1; TRBD1 matches 9 bases. Unmatched junction bases numbered 6, after V lost 3 bases and J lost 5 bases. CDR3 length equals 15 residues. Germline V lookup: CDR1 SGHRS, CDR2 YFSETQ. Variable domain in full (rest from reference TRBV5-1 and TRBJ2-1): KAGVTQTPRYLIKTRGQQVTLSCSPISGHRSVSWYQQTPGQGLQFLFEYFSETQRNKGNFPGRFSGRQFSNSRSEMNVSTLELGDSALYLCASSSGQGTHNEQFFGPGTRLTVL.

This sequence joins TRBV29-1 and TRBJ1-3, with a tentative D call TRBD1 (5 bases). This CDR3 spans 14 amino acids. Per germline, CDR1 SQVTM and CDR2 ANQGSEA. Trimming pared 5 bases from V and 2 bases from J, leaving 13 bases between. The CDR3: CSVKRGTAGNTIYF. The CDR3 coding sequence is TGCAGCGTTAAGCGGGGGACTGCTGGAAACACCATATATTTT.

This chain links TRBV15 with TRBJ2-6; D gene ambiguous. CDR3 length: 17 amino acids. Germline loops: CDR1 LNHNV, CDR2 YYDKDF (reference sequence). Trimming stripped 0 bases from V and 4 bases from J, with 13 bases between. The CDR3 DNA reads as TGTGCCACCAGCAGAGATGTAAGGGCGCTGGGGGCCAACGTCCTGACTTTC. This encodes CATSRDVRALGANVLTF. The variable domain in full, with the rest retrieved from reference TRBV15 and TRBJ2-6, is DAMVIQNPRYQVTQFGKPVTLSCSQTLNHNVMYWYQQKSSQAPKLLFHYYDKDFNNEADTPDNFQSRRPNTSFCFLDIRSPGLGDTAMYLCATSRDVRALGANVLTFGAGSRLTVL.

This clone was found once. The J gene is TRBJ2-5, the V gene TRBV29-1; 10 nucleotides agree with TRBD2. CDR1 and CDR2 from the germline V gene are SQVTM and ANQGSEA. The CDR3 has 14 residues. With V trimmed by 3 bases and J by 5 bases, 6 bases remained unmatched. This CDR3 is CSVEASGRPETQYF. DNA of the CDR3: TGCAGCGTTGAGGCTAGCGGGAGACCGGAGACCCAGTACTTC.

The CDR3 reads CASRLSRTGRSYEQYF. For the CDR3, the DNA is TGTGCAAGTCGCTTATCGAGGACAGGGAGATCCTACGAGCAGTACTTC. The J gene is TRBJ2-7, the V gene TRBV12-2; the listed D gene, TRBD1, was not tested against the DNA. TRBV12-2 is termed a pseudogene. The CDR3 spans 16 residues.

This sequence joins TRBV30 and TRBJ1-3, with D hard to call. The CDR3 consists of 12 residues. V lost 8 bases and J lost 1, with 9 bases in between. Germline assignment: CDR1 GTSNPN and CDR2 SVGIG (reference sequence). The CDR3: CALTRSGNTIYF. For the CDR3, the DNA is TGTGCCCTCACTCGATCTGGAAACACCATATATTTT. Combining the CDR3 with reference TRBV30 and TRBJ1-3 gives the whole variable domain SQTIHQWPATLVQPVGSPLSLECTVEGTSNPNLYWYRQAAGRGLQLLFYSVGIGQISSEVPQNLSASRPQDRQFILSSKKLLLSDSGFYLCALTRSGNTIYFGEGSWLTVV.

This clone appeared a few times. V gene TRBV5-4 combines with J gene TRBJ1-1, with D unclear. The V and J ends lost 2 bases and 10 bases respectively, with 15 bases between them. Germline CDR1 is SGHNT and CDR2 is YYREEE (reference sequence). This CDR3 is built from 13 residues. CDR3 region: CASSLAAGLSAFF. The CDR3 coding sequence is TGTGCCAGCAGCTTAGCGGCGGGGTTATCAGCTTTCTTT.

Of note for this clone: At the DNA level, this CDR3 is encoded by other sequences in the same sample as well. The chain uses TRBV5-1 and TRBJ2-6; no clear D gene. Germline-derived CDR1 and CDR2 are SGHRS and YFSETQ. V was shortened by 3 bases and J by 0 bases, with 7 bases between the two germline ends. The CDR3 covers 15 residues. CDR3 coding DNA: TGCGCCAGCAGCTCCCAAGGCTCTGGGGCCAACGTCCTGACTTTC. Protein sequence: CASSSQGSGANVLTF.

CDR3 loop: CASSFRKNYGYTF. DNA for the CDR3: TGTGCCAGCAGCTTCCGGAAAAACTATGGCTACACCTTC. The J gene is TRBJ1-2, the V gene TRBV6-5; D is ambiguous. The CDR3 sequence is 13 residues long. Germline CDR1 is MNHEY and CDR2 is SVGAGI. Trimming left V 6 bases short and J 2 bases short, with 10 bases between.

The chain couples TRBV28 to TRBJ1-1, with 9 bases fitting TRBD1. This CDR3 is 15 amino acids long. The germline V gene has CDR1 MDHEN and CDR2 SYDVKM. V shed 4 bases, J shed 1 base, and the junction held 4 bases outside the gene matches. CDR3 nucleotide sequence: TGTGCCAGCAGTTCCCTGGACAGGGGGAACACTGAAGCTTTCTTT. Amino acids: CASSSLDRGNTEAFF. The whole variable domain, remainder taken from reference TRBV28 and TRBJ1-1, is DVKVTQSSRYLVKRTGEKVFLECVQDMDHENMFWYRQDPGLGLRLIYFSYDVKMKEKGDIPEGYSVSREKKERFSLILESASTNQTSMYLCASSSLDRGNTEAFFGQGTRLTVV.